One and the same sample provided the 25 T cell receptor beta chains below, sequenced in a study of T cells in Graves' hyperthyroidism and ophthalmopathy. RNA transcripts gave rise to amplified TCR beta CDR3 regions. The primer set for the first-round RT-PCR of the TCR CDR3 was HTBI. One entry per CDR3 protein, called by TCRdb with MiXCR from the multiplex PCR reads. The data contain under 400,000 distinct CDR3 sequences, approximately 16% of them singletons. The sequenced sample was blood. The receptors were gathered from a man aged 30 to 45 with Graves' hyperthyroidism.

On this clonotype itself: This could be a read error, since a much larger clone is one nucleotide away. This chain joins TRBV6-9 and TRBJ2-7, with 10 bases identical to TRBD2. Germline loops: CDR1 MNHGY, CDR2 SVAAGI. J gave up 7 bases and V 2 bases, and 8 bases lay outside the gene matches. The CDR3 runs 15 residues. In nucleotides, the CDR3 is TGTGCCAGCAGTTATGTTGCTAGCGGGAGTAATGAGCAGTACTTC. It is translated as CASSYVASGSNEQYF.

This clonotype was recorded at least ten times. V and J are TRBV12-3 or TRBV12-4 and TRBJ2-7; 10 nucleotides agree with TRBD2. CDR3 length: 14 residues. After removal of 3 bases from V and 5 bases from J, the junction contained 4 bases not matched to a gene. CDR3 nucleotide sequence: TGTGCCAGCAGTTTTCAGCTAGCGGGAGACGAGCAGTACTTC. Amino acids: CASSFQLAGDEQYF.

This clonotype was seen many times. The J gene is TRBJ2-1, the V gene TRBV10-3; D uncertain. This CDR3 has 12 residues. Trimming shortened V by 2 bases and J by 8 bases, and 7 bases separated the two germline ends. CDR1 is ENHRY, CDR2 SYGVKD, per germline. The CDR3 sequence is CAISEKLDEQFF. The CDR3 DNA sequence: TGTGCCATCAGTGAGAAGCTAGATGAGCAGTTCTTC.

The chain joins TRBV20-1 to TRBJ2-1; 11 positions agree with TRBD1. This CDR3 region has 15 residues. V dropped 6 bases and J dropped 12; count of bases not matched to a gene: 16. Germline loops: CDR1 DFQATT, CDR2 SNEGSKA (reference sequence). CDR3 amino acids: CSARDRGGNPGLQFF. For the CDR3, the DNA is TGCAGTGCCCGGGACAGGGGGGGCAACCCAGGTCTGCAGTTCTTC.

At least ten counts were recorded for this clonotype. V and J are TRBV28 and TRBJ1-5; D unclear. CDR3 size: 16 residues. CDR1 is MDHEN and CDR2 is SYDVKM in the germline V gene. V was clipped by 4 bases and J by 0 bases, with 13 bases between them. The CDR3 DNA follows: TGTGCCAGCAGTTCGAGGGCCGCTTATAGCAATCAGCCCCAGCATTTT. This codes for CASSSRAAYSNQPQHF.

The chain combines TRBV28 with TRBJ1-1; TRBD1 aligns across 9 bases. The germline V gene has CDR1 MDHEN and CDR2 SYDVKM. J lost 0 bases, V lost 5 bases, and 4 bases had no gene match. This CDR3 comprises 15 residues. This CDR3 reads CASSARQGVNTEAFF. In nucleotides, the CDR3 is TGTGCCAGCAGTGCCCGACAGGGGGTGAACACTGAAGCTTTCTTT.

J is TRBJ2-5 and V is TRBV5-8; D possibly uses TRBD1 or TRBD2 (5 bases each). Germline assignment: CDR1 SGHTS and CDR2 YDEGEE. The CDR3 runs 13 residues. V dropped 7 bases and J dropped 4 bases, with 14 bases sitting between them. The CDR3 spells CASRPGQRETQYF. The CDR3 nucleotides read TGTGCCAGCCGCCCGGGGCAGCGAGAGACCCAGTACTTC.

This clonotype was counted at least ten times. The genes are TRBV7-8 and TRBJ2-3; D possibly corresponds to TRBD2 (6 bases). This CDR3 comprises 17 residues. From germline, CDR1 is SGHVS and CDR2 FQNEAQ. Trimming shortened V by 1 base and J by 2 bases, and 16 bases separated the two germline ends. CDR3 DNA sequence: TGTGCCAGCAGCTTAGATAGGGAGGATCCTCTCACAGATACGCAGTATTTT. Its protein is CASSLDREDPLTDTQYF.

The V gene is TRBV7-9, the J gene TRBJ1-1, with D tentatively TRBD1 (6 bases). This CDR3 comprises 19 residues. Germline assignment: CDR1 SEHNR and CDR2 FQNEAQ (reference sequence). Trimming stripped 1 base from V and 4 bases from J, with 25 bases between. DNA of the CDR3: TGTGCCAGCAGCTTAGGTCCCATTCGGGGGCCGCAGGGCATCACTGAAGCTTTCTTT. This codes for CASSLGPIRGPQGITEAFF. The full variable domain, with the rest looked up from reference TRBV7-9 and TRBJ1-1, is DTGVSQNPRHKITKRGQNVTFRCDPISEHNRLYWYRQTLGQGPEFLTYFQNEAQLEKSRLLSDRFSAERPKGSFSTLEIQRTEQGDSAMYLCASSLGPIRGPQGITEAFFGQGTRLTVV.

As to this clonotype: At one end the junction does not follow the germline gene, possibly because of a read error. The chain recombines TRBV5-1 with TRBJ1-5; weak D call: TRBD1 (5 bases). Germline V gene sequence: CDR1 SGHRS, CDR2 YFSETQ. There are 13 residues in the CDR3. CDR3 nucleotide sequence: TGTGCCAGCAGCTTTTGGGGGTCTCAGCCCCAGCATTTT. Amino acids: CASSFWGSQPQHF.

The chain recombines TRBV3-1 with TRBJ1-3; 7 positions agree with TRBD1. The CDR3 has 15 residues. V lost 4 bases, J lost 6 bases, and 9 bases stayed unmatched. Germline-derived CDR1 and CDR2 are LGHDT and YNNKEL (reference sequence). The CDR3 DNA is TGTGCCAGCAGCCCGCGCCGACAGGGTATAAACACCATATATTTT. This translates into CASSPRRQGINTIYF.

This clonotype has at least ten counts. The chain couples TRBV5-4 to TRBJ2-1; 8 bases align to TRBD1. CDR1 and CDR2 (germline): SGHNT, YYREEE (reference sequence). The J segment lost 4 bases and the V segment lost 7 bases, leaving 10 bases of the junction unmatched. The CDR3 extends over 15 amino acids. In nucleotides, the CDR3 is TGTGCCAGCCCCCTGAGGGACAGGCCTTACAATGAGCAGTTCTTC. Protein product: CASPLRDRPYNEQFF. The full variable domain, in which reference TRBV5-4 and TRBJ2-1 provide the parts outside the CDR3, is ETGVTQSPTHLIKTRGQQVTLRCSSQSGHNTVSWYQQALGQGPQFIFQYYREEENGRGNFPPRFSGLQFPNYSSELNVNALELDDSALYLCASPLRDRPYNEQFFGPGTRLTVL.

This clonotype was seen only a few times. This chain uses TRBV3-1 with TRBJ1-2; 8 bases fit TRBD1. Germline V gives CDR1 LGHDT, CDR2 YNNKEL (reference sequence). CDR3 length: 15 residues. With V trimmed by 4 bases and J by 6 bases, 10 bases remained unmatched. The CDR3 DNA is TGTGCCAGCAGCCCTCAGGGGGCCTTAGGGGATGGCTACACCTTC. It yields the protein CASSPQGALGDGYTF.

The J gene is TRBJ1-5, the V gene TRBV6-9, with D unresolved. CDR1 is MNHGY and CDR2 is SVAAGI in the germline V gene. V was shortened by 10 bases and J by 0 bases, with 10 bases between the two germline ends. This CDR3 has 13 amino acids. CDR3 residues: CATLIYSNQPQHF. The CDR3 bases are TGTGCCACCTTGATTTATAGCAATCAGCCCCAGCATTTT.

This clonotype was counted many times. The CDR3 here is CASSPQGGPYEQYF. CDR3 bases: TGTGCCAGCAGCCCCCAAGGGGGTCCCTACGAGCAGTACTTC. The chain combines TRBV7-2 with TRBJ2-7; tentatively, D is TRBD1 (6 bases). Per the germline V gene, CDR1 is SGHTA and CDR2 is FQGNSA. This CDR3 has 14 residues. V lost 5 bases and J lost 2, with 13 bases in between.

There are a few counts of this clonotype. This chain joins TRBV29-1 and TRBJ1-4, with 7 bases that match TRBD1. The CDR3 is 12 residues long. V was clipped by 0 bases and J by 12 bases; unmatched bases: 4. From germline, CDR1 is SQVTM and CDR2 ANQGSEA. CDR3 nucleotide sequence: TGCAGCGTTGAAGACAGGACAGGAGAACTGTTTTTT. It is translated as CSVEDRTGELFF. The variable domain in full, completed from reference TRBV29-1 and TRBJ1-4, reads SAVISQKPSRDICQRGTSLTIQCQVDSQVTMMFWYRQQPGQSLTLIATANQGSEATYESGFVIDKFPISRPNLTFSTLTVSNMSPEDSSIYLCSVEDRTGELFFGSGTQLSVL.

This clonotype was recorded at least ten times. J is TRBJ1-2 and V is TRBV12-3 or TRBV12-4; weak D call: TRBD1 (5 bases). The CDR3 runs to 13 residues. V dropped 3 bases and J dropped 8 bases, with 13 bases sitting between them. The CDR3, as DNA: TGTGCCAGCAGTTTTCGTCAGGGAATCGGCTACACCTTC. This sequence encodes CASSFRQGIGYTF.

The table lists this clonotype with a few counts. The rearrangement links TRBV24-1 to TRBJ2-1; D might be TRBD1 or TRBD2, each matching 7 bases. CDR1 is KGHDR and CDR2 is SFDVKD in the germline V gene. This CDR3 spans 15 amino acids. Trimming cost V 9 bases and J 8 bases, with 22 bases left between them. The CDR3 region has the DNA TGTGCCACCGAGTCCAGGGGGAGGGCCGGGGATGAGCAGTTCTTC. Amino acid sequence: CATESRGRAGDEQFF.

Concerning this clonotype itself: A much larger clone lies one base from this, so it may be a read error. The rearrangement joins TRBV2 to TRBJ2-2, with 12 bases matching TRBD2. CDR3 length: 15 residues. Germline CDR1 SNHLY, CDR2 FYNNEI. V shed 2 bases, J shed 7 bases, and the junction held 2 bases outside the gene matches. The CDR3: CASSELGLAGGELFF. DNA of the CDR3: TGTGCCAGCAGTGAATTGGGACTAGCGGGCGGGGAGCTGTTTTTT.

The gene calls are TRBV28 and TRBJ2-5; tentative D call: TRBD2 (6 bases). The CDR3 has 13 amino acids. Germline V CDR1 and CDR2: MDHEN, SYDVKM. Trimming removed 8 bases at V and 4 bases at J, with 14 bases between. The CDR3 bases are TGTGCCAGCGGAGGGACCTCTGGAGAGACCCAGTACTTC. As protein: CASGGTSGETQYF.

This clonotype was seen repeatedly, ten times or more. The gene calls are TRBV27 and TRBJ2-1, with 9 positions matching TRBD1. V shed 4 bases and J 6 bases; nucleotides not matched to a gene: 7. The CDR3 runs to 15 residues. Germline CDR1 MNHEY, CDR2 SMNVEV (reference sequence). CDR3 region: CASSSRQGGSNEQFF. In DNA form, the CDR3 reads TGTGCCAGCAGTTCCCGACAGGGGGGTAGCAATGAGCAGTTCTTC.

This clonotype appeared once. The chain employs TRBV2 and TRBJ2-7; D gene ambiguous. The CDR3 consists of 14 residues. The V end was cut by 4 bases, the J end by 7 bases, with 17 bases between. Per the germline V gene, CDR1 is SNHLY and CDR2 is FYNNEI. The CDR3 nucleotides read TGTGCCAGCAGTGTAGAACCCTCGGTTGGGGAGCAGTACTTC. Translation gives CASSVEPSVGEQYF.

This clonotype was observed at least ten times. The V gene is TRBV30, the J gene TRBJ2-2; 8 nucleotides line up with TRBD1. The junction had 9 bases not matched to a gene; V was cut back by 5 bases and J by 7 bases. CDR1 is GTSNPN, CDR2 SVGIG, per germline (reference sequence). This CDR3 has 14 residues. The CDR3, as DNA: TGTGCCTGGTCGACAGGGGTTCGACACGGGGAGCTGTTTTTT. This sequence encodes CAWSTGVRHGELFF.

This clonotype came up many times. The rearrangement joins TRBV28 to TRBJ2-1; possibly TRBD2 for D (7 bases). The V gene's germline CDR1 is MDHEN and CDR2 SYDVKM. The CDR3 runs 17 residues. Trimming left V 6 bases short and J 5 bases short, with 23 bases between. The CDR3 DNA follows: TGTGCCAGCAGAGTGCGGGGAGGGACACAATTGAACAATGAGCAGTTCTTC. It yields the protein CASRVRGGTQLNNEQFF.

This clonotype was found many times. J is TRBJ1-4 and V is TRBV28; D remains unclear. This CDR3 is built from 16 residues. The V end was cut by 10 bases, the J end by 0 bases, with 18 bases between. The germline V gene encodes CDR1 MDHEN and CDR2 SYDVKM. The chain's CDR3 is CAIKRTEGATNEKLFF. The CDR3 DNA follows: TGTGCCATCAAGCGGACGGAAGGTGCAACTAATGAAAAACTGTTTTTT.